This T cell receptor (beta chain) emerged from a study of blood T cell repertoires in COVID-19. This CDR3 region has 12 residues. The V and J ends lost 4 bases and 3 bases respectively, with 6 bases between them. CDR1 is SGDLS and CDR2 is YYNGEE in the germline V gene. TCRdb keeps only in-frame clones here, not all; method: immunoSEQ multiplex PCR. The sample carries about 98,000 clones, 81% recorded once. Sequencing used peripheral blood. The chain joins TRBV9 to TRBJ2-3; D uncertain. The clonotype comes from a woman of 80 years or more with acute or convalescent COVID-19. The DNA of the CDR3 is TGTGCCAGCAGCTCCCGGACAGATACGCAGTATTTT. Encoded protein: CASSSRTDTQYF. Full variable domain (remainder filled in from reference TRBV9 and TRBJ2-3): DSGVTQTPKHLITATGQRVTLRCSPRSGDLSVYWYQQSLDQGLQFLIQYYNGEERAKGNILERFSAQQFPDLHSELNLSSLELGDSALYFCASSSRTDTQYFGPGTRLTVL.